The clone carrying this TCR beta chain was recorded once. Its antigen is as yet unknown. Mismatch with germline at one junction end may stem from a read error. This specimen belongs to a study of cytomegalovirus exposure and HLA in healthy donors. General study results and limits: Cytomegalovirus-associated TCR beta chains were listed, numbering under 200. Most sequenced TCRs were rare (though some public TCRs occurred in many donors).

Assay: immunoSEQ multiplex PCR; the TCRdb copy retains only in-frame clones and omits some. The profile shows about 360,000 clones, approximately 90% of them singletons. CDR3 length: 14 residues. CDR1 and CDR2 from the germline V gene are SQVTM and ANQGSEA. The sample taken for sequencing was PBMCs. The sequence derives from a woman under 30 in good health and CMV-seronegative. V is TRBV29-1 and J is TRBJ2-2; 8 bases fit TRBD1. CDR3 amino acids: CSIEGQGAPGELFF. DNA for the CDR3: TGCAGCATTGAGGGGCAGGGGGCCCCCGGGGAGCTGTTTTTT.